The clone carrying this T cell receptor beta chain appeared once. These data belong to a study of blood T cell repertoires in COVID-19. Whole-study context: COVID-19 samples collected from the United States, Italy and Spain covered acute and convalescent phases. Sample material is recorded as cDNA or gDNA derived from T cells, B-cell-depleted T cells, or PBMCs.

As handled by the study authors: Estimates of nucleated cell counts were drawn from the amplification of reference gene primers. Using immunoSEQ multiplex PCR, the repertoire was profiled, and TCRdb retains in-frame clones only, with some absent. That table supplies the V and J calls and clone size; D and trimming were determined from the DNA. The sample consists of nearly 200,000 clones, 70% to 85% of them appearing once. Germline lookup yields CDR1 LGHDT and CDR2 YNNKEL (reference sequence). The CDR3 has 17 residues. The V segment lost 3 bases and the J segment 3 bases; nucleotides outside the gene matches: 10.

The sequence was collected from a human donor with acute or convalescent COVID-19. The donor label of this sample is uncertain. This chain joins TRBV3-1 (or the pseudogene TRBV3-2) and TRBJ2-3; 9 positions agree with TRBD2. Source material: peripheral blood. The CDR3 here is CASSQDLGGGGTDTQYF. The CDR3 coding sequence is TGTGCCAGCAGCCAGGACTTGGGCGGGGGGGGGACAGATACGCAGTATTTT.